A single sample is the source of the 25 T cell receptor beta chains below, sequenced in a study of Ad26.COV2.S vaccination and SARS-CoV-2 variants. Some clones are missing from TCRdb's copy, which holds only in-frame ones; the method was immunoSEQ multiplex PCR. The sample includes around 420,000 clones, approximately 88% of them seen just once. Treatment described: 15 to 20 received Ad26.COV2.S at low or high dose, single or two shots; about 5 received placebo; per-sample allocation not given. Each sample was drawn 63 days after the first injection (of vaccine or placebo). The specimen was peripheral blood, collected in a trial of Ad26.COV2.S vaccine versus placebo. The receptors shown here come from a person aged 18-60 years who received the Ad26.COV2.S COVID-19 vaccine or a placebo.

V and J are TRBV6-5 and TRBJ2-7; weak D call: TRBD2 (5 bases). Deletions cut 7 bases from V and 0 bases from J, with 7 bases between. The germline V gene encodes CDR1 MNHEY and CDR2 SVGAGI. This CDR3 region has 12 residues. The CDR3 DNA sequence: TGTGCCAGCACGGGGAACTCCTACGAGCAGTACTTC. Encoded protein: CASTGNSYEQYF.

This clone was found many times. The rearrangement joins TRBV24-1 to TRBJ1-5; D gene unclear. Per germline, CDR1 KGHDR and CDR2 SFDVKD. The CDR3 has 16 amino acids. Trimming cost V 3 bases and J 7 bases, with 18 bases left between them. Here the CDR3 reads CATSDGGGVGHQPQHF. In DNA form, the CDR3 reads TGTGCCACCAGTGATGGCGGAGGCGTCGGGCACCAGCCCCAGCATTTT.

This clone was seen a few times. The rearrangement joins TRBV11-2 to TRBJ1-6, with D unclear. V was clipped by 4 bases and J by 11 bases, with 9 bases between them. CDR1 is SGHAT and CDR2 is FQNNGV in the germline V gene. This CDR3 region has 12 residues. The CDR3 coding sequence is TGTGCCAGCAGCTGGGCAGAGGCACCCCTCCACTTT. This translates into CASSWAEAPLHF.

This clone was counted only a few times. The rearrangement joins TRBV11-2 to TRBJ1-4, with D unresolved. Per germline, CDR1 SGHAT and CDR2 FQNNGV. Trimming took 1 base from V and 7 from J, leaving 10 bases between them. There are 14 residues in the CDR3. CDR3 residues: CASSLARAAEKLFF. The CDR3 nucleotides read TGTGCCAGCAGCTTAGCCCGGGCAGCTGAAAAACTGTTTTTT.

The gene calls are TRBV4-2 and TRBJ1-6; perhaps TRBD1 as D (6 bases). This CDR3 has 15 amino acids. Per the germline V gene, CDR1 is LGHNA and CDR2 is YNFKEQ. V was trimmed by 0 bases and J by 13 bases, leaving 16 bases between them. CDR3 region: CASSQDWGGLYPLHF. CDR3 in DNA: TGTGCCAGCAGCCAAGACTGGGGGGGGCTTTATCCCCTCCACTTT.

Written as DNA, the CDR3 is TGTGCCAGCAGCTTACGTCGGGGGGACAACACTGAAGCTTTCTTT. Residues: CASSLRRGDNTEAFF. V is TRBV11-2 and J is TRBJ1-1, with a weak D call TRBD1 (5 bases). V shed 2 bases and J shed 2 bases, with 12 bases lying between them. CDR1 and CDR2 (germline): SGHAT, FQNNGV. This CDR3 contains 15 residues.

CDR3 region: CASSVAGSDYEQYF. CDR3 in DNA: TGTGCCAGCAGCGTAGCCGGGTCGGATTACGAGCAGTACTTC. This chain connects TRBV9 to TRBJ2-7; unclear D gene. The CDR3 contains 14 residues. V shed 0 bases and J shed 4 bases, with 11 bases lying between them. Looked up from germline, CDR1 is SGDLS and CDR2 is YYNGEE.

This chain connects TRBV6-6 to TRBJ2-2; D ambiguous. Germline CDR1 is MNHNY and CDR2 is SVGAGI (reference sequence). There are 11 residues in the CDR3. V shed 7 bases and J shed 6 bases, with 6 bases lying between them. The CDR3 nucleotides read TGTGCCAGCACCGACCCCGGGGAGCTGTTTTTT. As protein: CASTDPGELFF.

The V call is TRBV28, the J call TRBJ1-1, with D perhaps matching TRBD1 (5 bases). The germline V and J ends were trimmed by 3 bases and 3 bases, with 14 bases remaining between them. This CDR3 comprises 15 residues. Germline loops: CDR1 MDHEN, CDR2 SYDVKM. The CDR3 loop reads CASSFVLAGHTEAFF. As DNA, the CDR3 is TGTGCCAGCAGTTTCGTTCTCGCAGGGCACACTGAAGCTTTCTTT.

The V call is TRBV5-1, the J call TRBJ1-4; D is uncertain. CDR1 and CDR2 from the germline V gene are SGHRS and YFSETQ. V was clipped by 0 bases and J by 3 bases, with 6 bases between them. The CDR3 is 14 residues long. The CDR3 nucleotides are TGCGCCAGCAGCTTGGAACCCCCTAATGAAAAACTGTTTTTT. Translating it yields CASSLEPPNEKLFF.

V is TRBV4-3 and J is TRBJ2-3; D remains unclear. This CDR3 is built from 14 residues. Between the trimmed V and J ends, which lost 1 base and 3 bases, there was a span of 8 bases. The V gene's germline CDR1 is LGHNA and CDR2 YSLEER. This CDR3 is CASSQVVGTDTQYF. In DNA form, the CDR3 reads TGCGCCAGCAGCCAAGTGGTTGGTACAGATACGCAGTATTTT.

V is TRBV15 and J is TRBJ2-4; the D gene is possibly TRBD1 (5 bases). V lost 0 bases and J lost 5, with 17 bases in between. CDR3 size: 17 residues. Germline V gene lookup returns CDR1 LNHNV and CDR2 YYDKDF (reference sequence). The CDR3 region is CATSRDAGQGVENIQYF. The DNA of the CDR3 is TGTGCCACCAGCAGAGATGCAGGGCAGGGCGTTGAAAACATTCAGTACTTC.

The chain has TRBV5-1 and TRBJ2-2; D possibly uses TRBD1 or TRBD2 (6 bases each). Germline CDR1 and CDR2: SGHRS and YFSETQ. The CDR3 runs 14 residues. The V end was cut by 4 bases, the J end by 9 bases, with 16 bases between. CDR3 bases: TGCGCCAGCAGCGTAAACTGGGGGGCCTGGGAGCTGTTTTTT. Translation: CASSVNWGAWELFF.

The rearrangement uses TRBV6-9 and TRBJ2-1; a weak D match, TRBD1 (7 bases). The CDR3 extends over 14 amino acids. V was clipped by 8 bases and J by 4 bases, with 15 bases between them. Germline V lookup: CDR1 MNHGY, CDR2 SVAAGI. The CDR3: CASGGPGGYNEQFF. The CDR3 nucleotides read TGTGCCAGCGGGGGTCCAGGGGGGTACAATGAGCAGTTCTTC.

V is TRBV28 and J is TRBJ1-1; 7 positions agree with TRBD1. With 6 bases clipped from V and 2 bases from J, the junction kept 12 bases outside the gene matches. Germline loops: CDR1 MDHEN, CDR2 SYDVKM. The CDR3 has 16 residues. This CDR3 reads CASRLGGTAINTEAFF. CDR3 DNA sequence: TGTGCCAGCAGATTAGGAGGGACAGCTATAAACACTGAAGCTTTCTTT.

DNA for the CDR3: TGCAGTGCTAAGGTCACTCGATCGGCTTTCTTT. This codes for CSAKVTRSAFF. The chain joins TRBV20-1 to TRBJ1-1; D is uncertain. Between the trimmed V and J ends, which lost 4 bases and 11 bases, there was a span of 14 bases. The germline CDR1 and CDR2 sequences are DFQATT and SNEGSKA (reference sequence). This CDR3 has 11 amino acids.

The chain employs TRBV7-6 and TRBJ2-7, with TRBD2 matching 7 bases. This CDR3 comprises 14 residues. The V gene's germline CDR1 is SGHVS and CDR2 FNYEAQ. V lost 2 bases, J lost 6 bases, and 7 bases stayed unmatched. CDR3 sequence (DNA): TGTGCCAGCAGCTTACTCGTCGGGGAGGGCGAGCAGTACTTC. Its protein is CASSLLVGEGEQYF.

The chain joins TRBV5-8 to TRBJ2-3; the D gene could be TRBD1 or TRBD2 (7 bases each). Germline values: CDR1 SGHTS, CDR2 YDEGEE. The CDR3 is 14 amino acids. V was trimmed by 3 bases and J by 3 bases, leaving 11 bases between them. In DNA, the CDR3 is TGTGCCAGCAGCTCCCAGGGGGGGACAGATACGCAGTATTTT. This encodes CASSSQGGTDTQYF.

The rearrangement uses TRBV9 and TRBJ2-7; possible D gene TRBD2, 6 bases. Germline V gene data show CDR1 as SGDLS and CDR2 as YYNGEE. V was pared by 0 bases and J by 2 bases, with 12 bases between. CDR3 length: 15 amino acids. The DNA of the CDR3 is TGTGCCAGCAGCGTAGCGGGGGAGGTTACCTACGAGCAGTACTTC. Protein sequence: CASSVAGEVTYEQYF.

This chain connects TRBV9 to TRBJ1-1; 8 nucleotides align to TRBD1. Germline V gives CDR1 SGDLS, CDR2 YYNGEE. This CDR3 is 14 amino acids long. The V gene end was trimmed by 5 bases and the J gene end by 4 bases; junction bases not matched to a gene: 7. The CDR3 bases are TGTGCCAGCAGGCCCCCCACAGGGGGCACTGAAGCTTTCTTT. Amino acids: CASRPPTGGTEAFF.

The chain uses TRBV19 and TRBJ1-6; 10 bases map to TRBD1. Germline trimming cut 6 bases from V and 9 bases from J; bases unmatched to any gene: 5. The germline CDR1 and CDR2 sequences are LNHDA and SQIVND (reference sequence). The CDR3 totals 14 residues. The CDR3 DNA sequence: TGTGCCAGTAGGAGGGGACAGGGGAGTTCACCCCTCCACTTT. Translated, it gives CASRRGQGSSPLHF. The whole variable domain, remainder taken from reference TRBV19 and TRBJ1-6, is DGGITQSPKYLFRKEGQNVTLSCEQNLNHDAMYWYRQDPGQGLRLIYYSQIVNDFQKGDIAEGYSVSREKKESFPLTVTSAQKNPTAFYLCASRRGQGSSPLHFGNGTRLTVT.

The sample holds a few counts of this clone. The chain uses TRBV3-1 (or the pseudogene TRBV3-2) and TRBJ1-3; D is uncertain. Germline V gene sequence: CDR1 LGHDT, CDR2 YNNKEL (reference sequence). The V gene lost 0 bases and the J gene lost 0 bases, with 9 bases spanning the gap. CDR3 length: 16 amino acids. In DNA, the CDR3 is TGTGCCAGCAGCCAAGATGGTCAGTTCTCTGGAAACACCATATATTTT. Its protein product is CASSQDGQFSGNTIYF.

The chain has TRBV4-2 and TRBJ1-6; 9 nucleotides match TRBD1. The trim removed 0 bases at V and 8 bases at J, leaving 8 bases unmatched. The V gene's germline CDR1 is LGHNA and CDR2 YNFKEQ. This CDR3 is built from 17 residues. CDR3 amino acids: CASSQDAGTGRHSPLHF. The CDR3 DNA is TGTGCCAGCAGCCAAGACGCAGGGACAGGGAGGCATTCACCCCTCCACTTT.

The J gene is TRBJ2-3, the V gene TRBV2; 10 bases line up with TRBD1. The CDR3 loop spans 16 amino acids. Germline lookup yields CDR1 SNHLY and CDR2 FYNNEI. J gave up 2 bases and V 2 bases, and 4 bases lay outside the gene matches. This chain's CDR3 is CASSEQGTGDTDTQYF. Here the CDR3 DNA reads TGTGCCAGCAGTGAACAGGGGACAGGGGACACAGATACGCAGTATTTT.

The chain employs TRBV3-1 (or the pseudogene TRBV3-2) and TRBJ1-2; 7 bases fit TRBD1. This CDR3 is built from 14 residues. Trimming cost V 4 bases and J 8 bases; bases outside gene matches: 10. CDR1 is LGHDT and CDR2 is YNNKEL in the germline V gene (reference sequence). This CDR3 reads CASSRTDRAEGYTF. CDR3 bases: TGTGCCAGCAGCCGAACCGACAGGGCTGAGGGCTACACCTTC.